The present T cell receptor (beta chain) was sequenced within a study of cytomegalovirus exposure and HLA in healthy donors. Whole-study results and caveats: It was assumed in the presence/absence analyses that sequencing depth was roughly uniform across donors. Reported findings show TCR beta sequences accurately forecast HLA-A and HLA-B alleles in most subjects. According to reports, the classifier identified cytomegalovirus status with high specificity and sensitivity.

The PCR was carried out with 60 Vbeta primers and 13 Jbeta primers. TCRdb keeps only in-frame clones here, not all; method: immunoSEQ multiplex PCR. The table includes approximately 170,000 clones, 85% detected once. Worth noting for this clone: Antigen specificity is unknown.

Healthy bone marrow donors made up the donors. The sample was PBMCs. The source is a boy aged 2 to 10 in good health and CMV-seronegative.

The CDR3 nucleotides read TGTGCCAGCAGCCAGGGGTTGGGGCAGGTTCGGAACACTGAAGCTTTCTTT. Translation: CASSQGLGQVRNTEAFF. The rearrangement uses TRBV28 and TRBJ1-1; D possibly corresponds to TRBD1 (6 bases). The CDR3 sequence is 17 residues long. The germline CDR1 and CDR2 sequences are MDHEN and SYDVKM. The V end was cut by 6 bases, the J end by 1 base, with 21 bases between.